The clone carrying this T cell receptor beta chain was counted a few times. Its antigen is still unknown. This sample was taken from a study of T cell repertoires in cytomegalovirus infection. Across the study: It was the public TCR beta signatures that indicated both CMV infection and matching HLA type. Study observations and caveats: Individuals carrying CMV plus the relevant HLA were identified by cumulative frequency of public TCR beta families. HLA-C-restricted CMV-specific TCR beta clonotypes were dominant in the ex vivo response.

Germline values: CDR1 MGHRA, CDR2 YSYEKL. This CDR3 has 16 residues. V lost 0 bases, J lost 3 bases, and 4 bases stayed unmatched. MiXCR, run by TCRdb on the reads, gives a single entry per CDR3 protein. The data show under 200,000 distinct CDR3 sequences, 17% seen once. Material: CD8+ T cells from PBMCs. The chain carries TRBV4-1 and TRBJ2-5; 10 bases are a match to TRBD2. The TCR originated in a human donor in good health (CMV status not recorded). Some clones in this sample may be carry-over from other donors' samples. This chain's CDR3 is CASSQDHLAGEETQYF. In DNA, the CDR3 is TGCGCCAGCAGCCAAGATCACCTAGCGGGGGAAGAGACCCAGTACTTC.